Below, 30 T cell receptor beta chains from the same sample are listed, as sequenced in a study of naive and memory T cell subsets (dated by TCRdb to 2017 to 2019). The library came from 5' RACE. These reads were obtained on an Illumina MiSeq. Four rounds of PCR, run with the SP2 primer together with nested alpha and beta constant region primers, were used to amplify the ligated cDNA. TCRdb applied fastp at Q25 and MiXCR to the public reads, then kept only in-frame beta chains. Entries that share a CDR3 protein sequence are merged under the most common genes and DNA. The sample table shows roughly 62,000 distinct CDR3 sequences, and approximately 6.6% are seen once. The ten biggest clones cover 9% to 10% of the sample. A robust, sensitive protocol for the amplification, sequencing and analysis of TCRs was described in the study, in which 3' ligation of a UMI-containing oligonucleotide to TCR cDNA was used.

The receptors were sampled from a male donor in good health.

At least ten counts were recorded for this clonotype. V is TRBV12-3 or TRBV12-4 and J is TRBJ1-1, with 8 bases fitting TRBD1. The CDR3 is made up of 14 amino acids. Germline trimming cut 6 bases from V and 1 base from J; bases unmatched to any gene: 4. CDR3 amino acids: CASSRQGTNTEAFF. The CDR3, as DNA: TGTGCCAGCAGCCGACAGGGGACGAACACTGAAGCTTTCTTT.

The table lists this clonotype with many counts. The chain couples TRBV24-1 to TRBJ2-1, with a tentative D call TRBD1 (6 bases). The CDR3 is 15 residues long. V lost 7 bases, J lost 7 bases, and 19 bases lay in between. CDR1 KGHDR and CDR2 SFDVKD come from the germline V gene. The CDR3 DNA follows: TGTGCCACCAGGGACAGTACCAATCCAAAAAATGAGCAGTTCTTC. As protein: CATRDSTNPKNEQFF.

This clonotype came up a few times. The chain recombines TRBV10-1 with TRBJ1-6; no reliable D call. Deletions cut 3 bases from V and 14 bases from J, with 23 bases between. Germline CDR1 reads WNHNN; CDR2 reads SYGVQD (reference sequence). The CDR3 spans 16 residues. CDR3 region: CASSEIETASLVTLHF. The CDR3 DNA reads TGCGCCAGCAGTGAAATCGAGACCGCCTCGCTTGTGACCCTCCACTTT.

J is TRBJ2-1 and V is TRBV5-1; 8 positions match TRBD2. The length of the CDR3 is 17 residues. V lost 3 bases to trimming and J lost 6 bases; unmatched junction nucleotides: 14. Germline V gene sequence: CDR1 SGHRS, CDR2 YFSETQ. The CDR3 bases are TGCGCCAGCAGCTCCGCTAGCTCTAGCGGGCGGGGCAATGAGCAGTTCTTC. This translates into CASSSASSSGRGNEQFF.

This clonotype has ten or more counts. V and J are TRBV6-6 and TRBJ1-1; D is perhaps TRBD1 (6 bases). CDR1 is MNHNY, CDR2 SVGAGI, per germline (reference sequence). The CDR3 extends over 15 amino acids. With 4 bases removed from V and 4 bases from J, the gap between germline ends came to 16 bases. CDR3 loop: CASSSGDTQSTEAFF. CDR3 bases: TGTGCCAGCAGTTCGGGGGACACTCAAAGCACTGAAGCTTTCTTT.

In its sample, this clonotype was seen a few times. The gene calls are TRBV2 and TRBJ2-1; no definite D call. Trimming stripped 6 bases from V and 9 bases from J, with 15 bases between. Germline CDR1 SNHLY, CDR2 FYNNEI. The CDR3 is 13 residues long. The CDR3 here is CASSPGRAAEQFF. The CDR3 DNA sequence: TGTGCCAGCAGCCCCGGAAGGGCGGCTGAGCAGTTCTTC.

This clonotype was seen many times. The genes are TRBV12-3 or TRBV12-4 and TRBJ2-1; 7 nucleotides line up with TRBD1. The CDR3 length is 15 residues. Trimming at V came to 6 bases and at J to 6 bases, leaving 11 bases not matched to a gene. CDR3 sequence: CASSPGGLIFNEQFF. The CDR3, as DNA: TGTGCCAGCAGCCCAGGGGGTCTTATATTCAATGAGCAGTTCTTC.

A few counts support this clonotype. The chain recombines TRBV2 with TRBJ1-1, with D perhaps matching TRBD1 (5 bases). The CDR3 has 13 residues. Germline loops: CDR1 SNHLY, CDR2 FYNNEI. The germline V and J ends were trimmed by 7 bases and 1 base, with 10 bases remaining between them. CDR3 DNA: TGTGCCAGCAACCTCGGGGGGAACACTGAAGCTTTCTTT. Encoded protein: CASNLGGNTEAFF.

The CDR3 loop reads CASSFGRLGFDAFF. CDR3 DNA sequence: TGTGCCAGCAGCTTCGGGAGACTAGGATTTGACGCCTTCTTC. This rearrangement joins TRBV5-6 to TRBJ2-1; tentative D call: TRBD2 (6 bases). The CDR3 runs 14 residues. The germline gives CDR1 SGHDT, CDR2 YYEEEE. V lost 2 bases, J lost 16 bases, and 22 bases lay in between.

This clonotype was seen more than once but under ten times. V usage is TRBV29-1 and J usage is TRBJ2-5; no definite D call. This CDR3 has 12 residues. Looked up from germline, CDR1 is SQVTM and CDR2 is ANQGSEA. V was trimmed by 7 bases and J by 5 bases, leaving 14 bases between them. In nucleotides, the CDR3 is TGCAGCGGAACCGGGCCAGCGGAGACCCAGTACTTC. Its protein product is CSGTGPAETQYF.

This clonotype was detected many times. The genes are TRBV29-1 and TRBJ2-7; D tentatively fits TRBD1 or TRBD2 (5 bases each). The length of the CDR3 is 13 residues. V was trimmed by 3 bases and J by 2 bases, leaving 11 bases between them. CDR1 is SQVTM and CDR2 is ANQGSEA in the germline V gene. CDR3 bases: TGCAGCGTTGAGAGGGGCGGTCCCTACGAGCAGTACTTC. Amino acids: CSVERGGPYEQYF.

V usage is TRBV12-3 or TRBV12-4 and J usage is TRBJ1-5; tentative D call: TRBD1 (6 bases). The CDR3 runs to 15 residues. V was cut by 5 bases and J by 3 bases, with 14 bases left in between. CDR3 sequence reads: CASSIGQSFNQPQHF. The DNA for the CDR3 is TGTGCCAGCAGTATTGGACAGTCTTTCAATCAGCCCCAGCATTTT.

This clonotype has at least ten counts. V gene TRBV29-1 combines with J gene TRBJ1-2, with 7 nucleotides matching TRBD1. CDR3 length equals 11 residues. Germline V gene lookup returns CDR1 SQVTM and CDR2 ANQGSEA. V gave up 8 bases and J gave up 6 bases; unmatched junction bases: 6. The CDR3 protein is CSLYTGDGYTF. The CDR3 bases are TGCAGCCTTTACACAGGGGATGGCTACACCTTC.

This clonotype is medium-sized. This rearrangement joins TRBV7-2 to TRBJ1-1, with a weak D call TRBD1 (5 bases). This CDR3 has 14 residues. Looked up from germline, CDR1 is SGHTA and CDR2 is FQGNSA. V dropped 5 bases and J dropped 6 bases, with 16 bases sitting between them. CDR3 sequence reads: CASSKPRDGAEAFF. CDR3 bases: TGTGCCAGCAGCAAGCCCCGGGACGGCGCTGAAGCTTTCTTT.

In this sample, this clonotype turned up a few times. The CDR3 sequence: CASSLDPGPDTQYF. The CDR3 nucleotides read TGTGCCAGCAGCCTGGACCCGGGGCCCGATACGCAGTATTTT. The rearrangement uses TRBV11-2 and TRBJ2-3; D tentatively fits TRBD1 or TRBD2 (5 bases each). Germline-derived CDR1 and CDR2 are SGHAT and FQNNGV. V was trimmed by 5 bases and J by 6 bases, leaving 15 bases between them. The CDR3 contains 14 residues.

The chain uses TRBV6-1 and TRBJ2-6; 7 nucleotides agree with TRBD1. With V trimmed by 0 bases and J by 0 bases, 8 bases remained unmatched. Germline CDR1 is MNHNS and CDR2 is SASEGT. This CDR3 spans 19 amino acids. DNA for the CDR3: TGTGCCAGCAGTGAAGCCACAGGGGCGGCCAACTCTGGGGCCAACGTCCTGACTTTC. It is translated as CASSEATGAANSGANVLTF.

This clonotype was counted many times. The chain is built from TRBV29-1 and TRBJ1-1; no reliable D call. The V end was cut by 0 bases, the J end by 8 bases, with 7 bases between. The CDR3 runs 11 residues. The germline V gene has CDR1 SQVTM and CDR2 ANQGSEA. The DNA for the CDR3 is TGCAGCGTTGAAGATACGGAGGAAGCTTTCTTT. Translating gives CSVEDTEEAFF.

The DNA of the CDR3 is TGCAGCGTTGATGTGGCGACCCTCCAAGAGACCCAGTACTTC. Its protein is CSVDVATLQETQYF. This chain joins TRBV29-1 and TRBJ2-5; D not resolved. Trimming took 3 bases from V and 1 from J, leaving 12 bases between them. The CDR3 extends over 14 amino acids. CDR1 and CDR2 from the germline V gene are SQVTM and ANQGSEA.

The genes are TRBV7-9 and TRBJ2-7; no firm D call. The CDR3 loop spans 13 amino acids. Trimming shortened V by 3 bases and J by 3 bases, and 9 bases separated the two germline ends. Looked up from germline, CDR1 is SEHNR and CDR2 is FQNEAQ (reference sequence). The CDR3 region has the DNA TGTGCCAGCAGCTTCGACGGCCTCTACGAGCAGTACTTC. Residues: CASSFDGLYEQYF.

The table lists this clonotype with many counts. J is TRBJ2-3 and V is TRBV12-3 or TRBV12-4; no definite D call. This CDR3 has 15 amino acids. Trimming pared 3 bases from V and 0 bases from J, leaving 10 bases between. In DNA form, the CDR3 reads TGTGCCAGCAGTTTGGGGTTAGCCAGCACAGATACGCAGTATTTT. Translated, it gives CASSLGLASTDTQYF.

For this clonotype: A read error may explain this, as a much larger clone is one base away. V usage is TRBV27 and J usage is TRBJ2-2; a possible D gene is TRBD2 (6 bases). The CDR3 is made up of 15 amino acids. Germline-derived CDR1 and CDR2 are MNHEY and SMNVEV (reference sequence). The CDR3 reads CASSLAYSNTGGLFF. The CDR3 DNA is TGTGCCAGCAGTTTAGCCTACTCAAACACCGGGGGGCTGTTTTTT.

This clonotype has more than one count but fewer than ten. The genes are TRBV20-1 and TRBJ2-7; no clear D gene. The germline V and J ends were trimmed by 2 bases and 3 bases, with 11 bases remaining between them. Germline V lookup: CDR1 DFQATT, CDR2 SNEGSKA (reference sequence). This CDR3 region has 13 residues. The CDR3 sequence: CSARTLGHYEQYF. The CDR3, as DNA: TGCAGTGCTAGAACCCTTGGCCACTACGAGCAGTACTTC.

The V and J genes are TRBV6-1 and TRBJ2-7; D call uncertain. The CDR3 sequence is 14 residues long. Trimming removed 1 base from V and 2 bases from J, with 9 bases in between. In germline, CDR1 is MNHNS, CDR2 SASEGT. The CDR3 sequence is CASSEEGPTYEQYF. The DNA for the CDR3 is TGTGCCAGCAGTGAAGAGGGCCCCACCTACGAGCAGTACTTC.

This sequence joins TRBV10-1 and TRBJ2-1, with 11 nucleotides matching TRBD1. J lost 6 bases, V lost 5 bases, and 3 bases had no gene match. The CDR3 is 14 residues long. Germline V gene data show CDR1 as WNHNN and CDR2 as SYGVQD (reference sequence). Here the CDR3 reads CASSPGTGGNEQFF. The CDR3 coding sequence is TGCGCCAGCAGTCCCGGGACAGGGGGCAATGAGCAGTTCTTC.

The chain uses TRBV6-6 and TRBJ1-4, with 9 bases identical to TRBD1. V dropped 5 bases and J dropped 4; count of bases not matched to a gene: 8. The CDR3 has 16 residues. Germline CDR1 and CDR2: MNHNY and SVGAGI (reference sequence). CDR3 coding DNA: TGTGCCAGCAGTCCCTACCGGACAGGGGATAATGAAAAACTGTTTTTT. Protein product: CASSPYRTGDNEKLFF.

This clonotype was seen repeatedly, ten times or more. V usage is TRBV20-1 and J usage is TRBJ2-1, with 12 bases lining up with TRBD2. The V and J ends lost 1 base and 6 bases, in that order; junction bases with no gene match: 4. This CDR3 comprises 15 residues. CDR1 and CDR2 (germline): DFQATT, SNEGSKA (reference sequence). CDR3 in DNA: TGCAGTGCTAGAGGGACTAGCGGGATGTTCAATGAGCAGTTCTTC. Its translation is CSARGTSGMFNEQFF.

This clonotype was recorded many times. This rearrangement joins TRBV2 to TRBJ2-1, with TRBD1 as a possible D gene (5 bases). The CDR3 runs to 15 residues. Trimming took off 4 bases at V and 3 bases at J, with 13 bases between the two ends. Germline V lookup: CDR1 SNHLY, CDR2 FYNNEI. CDR3 amino acids: CASSVGVPLYNEQFF. CDR3 bases: TGTGCCAGCAGTGTAGGGGTCCCCCTCTACAATGAGCAGTTCTTC.

This chain joins TRBV6-6 and TRBJ1-6; TRBD1 matches at 7 bases. The germline V gene encodes CDR1 MNHNY and CDR2 SVGAGI (reference sequence). V was clipped by 0 bases and J by 7 bases; unmatched bases: 6. The CDR3 consists of 16 residues. CDR3 residues: CASSYSPGQRNSPLHF. CDR3 in DNA: TGTGCCAGCAGTTACTCCCCGGGACAGAGAAATTCACCCCTCCACTTT.

This clonotype turned up a few times. V and J are TRBV6-1 and TRBJ2-7; perhaps D is TRBD1 or TRBD2 (5 bases each). The CDR3 is 11 residues long. Germline V gene data show CDR1 as MNHNS and CDR2 as SASEGT. The V gene lost 8 bases and the J gene lost 6 bases, with 11 bases spanning the gap. CDR3 region: CASPLGPEQYF. The CDR3 coding sequence is TGTGCCAGCCCGTTGGGACCCGAGCAGTACTTC.

A few counts support this clonotype. The chain uses TRBV7-8 and TRBJ2-5; 10 positions agree with TRBD1. The junction had 7 bases not matched to a gene; V was cut back by 2 bases and J by 4 bases. The CDR3 loop spans 16 amino acids. Germline-derived CDR1 and CDR2 are SGHVS and FQNEAQ. The CDR3 protein is CASSLTTGTGVETQYF. The CDR3, as DNA: TGTGCCAGCAGCTTAACGACCGGGACAGGGGTAGAGACCCAGTACTTC.